The clone carrying this T cell receptor (beta chain) showed up just once. Donors in Cohort 3 who had recovered were those with two negative PCRs, healthcare professional clearance, or resolution of their symptoms. This record belongs to a study of blood T cell repertoires in COVID-19. Study details: There were acute and convalescent COVID-19 samples, and they came from the United States, Italy and Spain.

The protocol was immunoSEQ multiplex PCR, while the TCRdb copy is restricted to in-frame clones and leaves out a portion. The table shows under 250,000 clones, with about four fifths occurring only once. Trimming took 5 bases from V and 4 from J, leaving 11 bases between them. The CDR3 contains 13 residues. CDR1 and CDR2 from the germline V gene are LNHDA and SQIVND (reference sequence). The gene calls are TRBV19 and TRBJ1-2; D is unresolved. Sequencing was performed on PBMCs or T cells enriched from blood (not recorded which). The sequence came from a woman aged 55-70 years who had recovered from COVID-19. In nucleotides, the CDR3 is TGTGCCAGTAGTCCGTTGGGAGGCTATGGCTACACCTTC. Encoded protein: CASSPLGGYGYTF.